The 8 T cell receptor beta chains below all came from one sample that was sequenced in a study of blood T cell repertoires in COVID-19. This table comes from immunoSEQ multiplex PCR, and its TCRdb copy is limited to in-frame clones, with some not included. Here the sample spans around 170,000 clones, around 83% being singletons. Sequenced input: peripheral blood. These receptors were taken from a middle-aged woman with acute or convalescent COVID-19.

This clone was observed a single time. The CDR3 nucleotides read TGTGCCAGCTCACCGAATTCTTTTGCGGATGAAGCTTTCTTT. Amino acids: CASSPNSFADEAFF. This chain joins TRBV18 and TRBJ1-1; D is uncertain. Germline V gene data show CDR1 as KGHSH and CDR2 as LQKENI. The CDR3 totals 14 residues. The V end was cut by 3 bases, the J end by 7 bases, with 15 bases between.

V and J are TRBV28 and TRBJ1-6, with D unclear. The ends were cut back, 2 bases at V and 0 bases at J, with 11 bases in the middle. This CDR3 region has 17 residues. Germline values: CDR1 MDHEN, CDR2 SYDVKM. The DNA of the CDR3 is TGTGCCAGCAGTTTAGCGGGTGTGAGCTCCTATAATTCACCCCTCCACTTT. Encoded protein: CASSLAGVSSYNSPLHF. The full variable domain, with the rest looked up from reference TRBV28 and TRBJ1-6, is DVKVTQSSRYLVKRTGEKVFLECVQDMDHENMFWYRQDPGLGLRLIYFSYDVKMKEKGDIPEGYSVSREKKERFSLILESASTNQTSMYLCASSLAGVSSYNSPLHFGNGTRLTVT.

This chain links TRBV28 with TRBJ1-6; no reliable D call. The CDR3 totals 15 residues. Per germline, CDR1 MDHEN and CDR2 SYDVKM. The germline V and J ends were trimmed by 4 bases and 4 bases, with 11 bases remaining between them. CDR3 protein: CASSSGSGYNSPLHF. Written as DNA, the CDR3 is TGTGCCAGCAGTTCCGGGTCCGGTTATAATTCACCCCTCCACTTT.

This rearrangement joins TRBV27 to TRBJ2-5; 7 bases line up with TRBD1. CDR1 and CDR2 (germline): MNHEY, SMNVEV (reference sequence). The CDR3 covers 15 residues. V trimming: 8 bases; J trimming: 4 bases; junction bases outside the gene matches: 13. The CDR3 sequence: CASASVDRVAETQYF. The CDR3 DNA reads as TGTGCCAGCGCCTCCGTCGACAGGGTGGCAGAGACCCAGTACTTC.

CDR3 DNA sequence: TGTGCCAGCAGTCACGAGGACAGCCCGAACACCGGGGAGCTGTTTTTT. Protein: CASSHEDSPNTGELFF. The V gene is TRBV6-6, the J gene TRBJ2-2; possibly TRBD1 for D (6 bases). The CDR3 sequence is 16 residues long. Per the germline V gene, CDR1 is MNHNY and CDR2 is SVGAGI (reference sequence). V was trimmed by 5 bases and J by 0 bases, leaving 13 bases between them.

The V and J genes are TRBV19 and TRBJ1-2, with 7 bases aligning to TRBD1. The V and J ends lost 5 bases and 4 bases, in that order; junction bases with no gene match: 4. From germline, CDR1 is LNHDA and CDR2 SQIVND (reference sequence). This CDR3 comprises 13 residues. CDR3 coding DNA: TGTGCCAGTAGTGACAGGGTAGGCTATGGCTACACCTTC. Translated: CASSDRVGYGYTF.

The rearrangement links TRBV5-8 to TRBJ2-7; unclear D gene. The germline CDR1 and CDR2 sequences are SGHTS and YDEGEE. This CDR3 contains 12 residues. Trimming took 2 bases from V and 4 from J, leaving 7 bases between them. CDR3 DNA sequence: TGTGCCAGCAGCTTTGGAGAATACGAGCAGTACTTC. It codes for CASSFGEYEQYF.

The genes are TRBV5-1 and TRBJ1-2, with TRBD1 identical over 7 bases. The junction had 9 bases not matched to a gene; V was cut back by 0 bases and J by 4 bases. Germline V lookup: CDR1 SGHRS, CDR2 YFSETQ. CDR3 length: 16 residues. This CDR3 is CASSLEIATGTYGYTF. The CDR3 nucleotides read TGCGCCAGCAGCTTGGAAATCGCGACAGGGACCTATGGCTACACCTTC.